What follows describes a single T cell receptor (beta chain). The repertoire was sequenced with immunoSEQ multiplex PCR; TCRdb's copy has only in-frame clones and lacks some. The sample carries tens of thousands of clones, 65% to 80% recorded once. This record comes from a study of a mutant IDH1 vaccine in newly diagnosed glioma. Study-level background: Most had both radiotherapy and temozolomide beforehand; others had only one.

The ends lost 3 bases at V and 0 bases at J; junction bases unmatched: 11. The CDR3 is made up of 18 amino acids. Germline CDR1 SGHNT, CDR2 YYREEE (reference sequence). Time point here: baseline, week 1 (first vaccination visit). Indicated treatment: pre-vaccination baseline after standard-of-care therapy. This chain uses TRBV5-4 with TRBJ1-5, with 8 bases identical to TRBD1. Material: PBMCs, obtained from a glioma patient treated with radiotherapy, temozolomide or both. This receptor was identified in a middle-aged woman with glioma. The chain's CDR3 is CASSYRTGKLYSNQPQHF. As DNA, the CDR3 is TGTGCCAGCAGCTACCGGACAGGGAAACTTTATAGCAATCAGCCCCAGCATTTT.